This T cell receptor (beta chain) was retrieved from a study of cytomegalovirus exposure and HLA in healthy donors. In the study overall: Unique TCRs from HLA-typed donors, 85 million to 100 million of them, were held in an early data release.

General study results and limits: Later, TCR association rates were found to vary by HLA locus, highest for DRB1 and lowest for HLA-C.

PCR primers comprised 60 Vbeta and 13 Jbeta primers. The data were produced by immunoSEQ multiplex PCR, yet TCRdb's version contains in-frame clones alone and is incomplete. This table lists approximately 110,000 clones. In regard to this clone: Its antigen is unknown.

Per germline, CDR1 SGHNT and CDR2 YENEEA. CDR3 length equals 17 residues. V was clipped by 5 bases and J by 1 base; unmatched bases: 9. The chain links TRBV11-3 to TRBJ2-3, with 10 bases fitting TRBD2. Material for sequencing was PBMCs. The receptor was isolated from a man between 35 and 55 years old in good health and CMV-seropositive. The CDR3 DNA reads as TGTGCCAGCAGCCCCTACCCGGGGACTAGCGGCACAGATACGCAGTATTTT. Translated, it gives CASSPYPGTSGTDTQYF.